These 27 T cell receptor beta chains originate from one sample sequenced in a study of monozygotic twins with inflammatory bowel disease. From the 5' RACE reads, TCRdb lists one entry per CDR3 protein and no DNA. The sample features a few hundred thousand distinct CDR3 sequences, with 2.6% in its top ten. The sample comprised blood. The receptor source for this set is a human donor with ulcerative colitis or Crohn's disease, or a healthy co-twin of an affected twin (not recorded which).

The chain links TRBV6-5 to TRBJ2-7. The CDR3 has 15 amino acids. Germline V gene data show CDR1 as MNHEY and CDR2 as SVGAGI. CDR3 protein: CASSYSCERFYEQYF.

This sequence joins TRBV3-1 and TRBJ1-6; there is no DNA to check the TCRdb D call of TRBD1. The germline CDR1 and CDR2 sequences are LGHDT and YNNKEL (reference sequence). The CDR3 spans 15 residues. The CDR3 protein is CASSQVSGGSSPLHF.

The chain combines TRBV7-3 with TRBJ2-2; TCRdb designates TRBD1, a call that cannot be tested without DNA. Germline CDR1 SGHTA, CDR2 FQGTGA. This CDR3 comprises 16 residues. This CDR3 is CASSLTAGQNTGELFF.

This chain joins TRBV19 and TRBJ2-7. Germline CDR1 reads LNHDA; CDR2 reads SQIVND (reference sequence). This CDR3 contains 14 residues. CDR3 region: CASMAGRDSYEQYF.

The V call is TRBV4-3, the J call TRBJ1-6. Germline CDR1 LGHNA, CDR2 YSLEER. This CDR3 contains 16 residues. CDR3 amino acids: CASSQDGGYPNSPLHF.

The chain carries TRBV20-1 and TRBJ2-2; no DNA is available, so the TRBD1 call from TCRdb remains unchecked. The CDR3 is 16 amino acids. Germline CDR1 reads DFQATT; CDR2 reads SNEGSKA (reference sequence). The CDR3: CSARRWDSANTGELFF.

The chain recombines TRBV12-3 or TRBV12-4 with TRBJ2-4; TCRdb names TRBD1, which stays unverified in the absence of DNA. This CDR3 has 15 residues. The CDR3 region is CASSLWSGTKNIQYF.

CDR3 region: CASSRYTVNQPQHF. The J gene is TRBJ1-5, the V gene TRBV7-2. The V gene's germline CDR1 is SGHTA and CDR2 FQGNSA. This CDR3 comprises 14 residues. Full variable domain (remainder filled in from reference TRBV7-2 and TRBJ1-5): GAGVSQSPSNKVTEKGKDVELRCDPISGHTALYWYRQSLGQGLEFLIYFQGNSAPDKSGLPSDRFSAERTGGSVSTLTIQRTQQEDSAVYLCASSRYTVNQPQHFGDGTRLSIL.

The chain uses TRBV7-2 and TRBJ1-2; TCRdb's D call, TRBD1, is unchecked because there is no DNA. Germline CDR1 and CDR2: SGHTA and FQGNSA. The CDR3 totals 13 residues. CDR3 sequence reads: CASSQLRTGVYTF.

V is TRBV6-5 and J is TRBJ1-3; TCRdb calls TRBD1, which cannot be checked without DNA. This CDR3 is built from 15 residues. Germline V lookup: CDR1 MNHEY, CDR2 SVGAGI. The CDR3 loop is CASSFTGFSGNTIYF.

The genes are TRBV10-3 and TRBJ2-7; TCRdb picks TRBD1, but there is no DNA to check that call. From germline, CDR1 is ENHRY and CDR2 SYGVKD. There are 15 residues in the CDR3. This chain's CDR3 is CAMGNQQGNSYEQYF.

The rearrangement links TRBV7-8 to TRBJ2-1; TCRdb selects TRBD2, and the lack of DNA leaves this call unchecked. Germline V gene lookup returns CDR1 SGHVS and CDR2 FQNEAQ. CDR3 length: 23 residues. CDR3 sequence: CASSLVPQTPPTLTGTRSDEQFF.

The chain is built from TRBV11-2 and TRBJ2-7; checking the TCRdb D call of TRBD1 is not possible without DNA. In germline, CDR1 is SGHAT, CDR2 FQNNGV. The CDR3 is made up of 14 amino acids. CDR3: CASSLAGIWGEQYF.

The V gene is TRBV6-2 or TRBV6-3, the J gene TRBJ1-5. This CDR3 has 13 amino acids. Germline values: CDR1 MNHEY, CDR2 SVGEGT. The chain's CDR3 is CASSYIYNQPQHF.

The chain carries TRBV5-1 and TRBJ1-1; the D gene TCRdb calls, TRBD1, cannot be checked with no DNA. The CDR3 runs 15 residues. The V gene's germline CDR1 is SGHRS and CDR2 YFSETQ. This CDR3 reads CASSPGSFGNTEAFF.

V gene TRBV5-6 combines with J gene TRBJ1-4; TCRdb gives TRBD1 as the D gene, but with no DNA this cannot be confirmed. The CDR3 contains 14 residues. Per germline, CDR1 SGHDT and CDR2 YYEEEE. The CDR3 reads CASSPDGRGGKLFF.

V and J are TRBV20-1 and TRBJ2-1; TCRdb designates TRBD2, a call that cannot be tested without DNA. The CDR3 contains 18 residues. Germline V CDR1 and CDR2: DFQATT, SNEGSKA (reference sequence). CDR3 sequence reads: CSARGTSPLGLPYNEQFF.

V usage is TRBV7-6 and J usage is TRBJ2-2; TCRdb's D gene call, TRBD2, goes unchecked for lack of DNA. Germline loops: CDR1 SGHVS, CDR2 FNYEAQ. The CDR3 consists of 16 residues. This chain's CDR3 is CASSVTSGTNTGELFF.

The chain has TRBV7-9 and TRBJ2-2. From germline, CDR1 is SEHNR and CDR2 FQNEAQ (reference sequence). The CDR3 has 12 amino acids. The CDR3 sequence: CASSLEIGELFF.

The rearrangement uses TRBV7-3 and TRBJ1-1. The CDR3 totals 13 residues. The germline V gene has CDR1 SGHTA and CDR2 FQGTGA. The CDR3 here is CASSPSMEGEAFF.

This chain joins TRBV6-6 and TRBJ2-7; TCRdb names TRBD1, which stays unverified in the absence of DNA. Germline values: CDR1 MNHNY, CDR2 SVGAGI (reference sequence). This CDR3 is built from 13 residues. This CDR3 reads CASNGAENYEQYF.

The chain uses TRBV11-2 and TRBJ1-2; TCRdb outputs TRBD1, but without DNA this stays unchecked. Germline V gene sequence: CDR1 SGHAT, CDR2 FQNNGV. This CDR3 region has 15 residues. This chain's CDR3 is CASSPRTGVLYGYTF.

This CDR3 reads CASSLTLRGDTEAFF. The rearrangement links TRBV7-2 to TRBJ1-1; checking the TCRdb D call of TRBD1 is not possible without DNA. Looked up from germline, CDR1 is SGHTA and CDR2 is FQGNSA. The CDR3 is 15 amino acids.

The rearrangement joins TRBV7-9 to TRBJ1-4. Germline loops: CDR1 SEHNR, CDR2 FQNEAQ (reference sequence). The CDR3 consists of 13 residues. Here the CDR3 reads CASGGPPNEKLFF.

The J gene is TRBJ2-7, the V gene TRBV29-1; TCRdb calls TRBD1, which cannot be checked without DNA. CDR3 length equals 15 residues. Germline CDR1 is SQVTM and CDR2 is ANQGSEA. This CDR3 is CSVEAPGQVAYEQYF.

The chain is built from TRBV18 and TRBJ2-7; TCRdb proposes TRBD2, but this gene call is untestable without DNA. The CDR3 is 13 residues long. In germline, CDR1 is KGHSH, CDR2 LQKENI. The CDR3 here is CASSPSPYHEQYF.

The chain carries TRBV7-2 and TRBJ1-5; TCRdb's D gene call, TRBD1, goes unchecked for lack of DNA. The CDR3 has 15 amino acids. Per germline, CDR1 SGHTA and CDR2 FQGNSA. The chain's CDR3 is CASSLAGQINQPQHF.